The next 5 T cell receptor beta chains were all read from a single sample in a study of identical twins. MiXCR was run by TCRdb on the 5' RACE reads, yielding one entry per CDR3 protein. The data contain some 660,000 distinct CDR3 sequences, over 8.5% of them seen just once; the ten biggest clones take up 0.75% to 1%. These data were likewise used in another study, on yellow fever vaccine responses in identical twins.

Source material: PBMCs. These receptors all stem from a woman under 30 in good health.

The sample holds a few counts of this clonotype. The gene calls are TRBV6-1 and TRBJ1-5, with D perhaps TRBD1 (6 bases). Germline V CDR1 and CDR2: MNHNS, SASEGT. V dropped 6 bases and J dropped 4 bases, with 13 bases sitting between them. The CDR3 loop spans 14 amino acids. The CDR3 DNA is TGTGCCAGCAGACAGACAGGTATAAATCAGCCCCAGCATTTT. Amino acid sequence: CASRQTGINQPQHF.

This clonotype was observed at least ten times. The CDR3 nucleotides read TGTGCCAGCAGCGAACAGGGGGCGCGGGGAAACACCATATATTTT. The encoded protein is CASSEQGARGNTIYF. The chain carries TRBV2 and TRBJ1-3, with 9 bases lining up with TRBD1. The CDR3 contains 15 residues. CDR1 and CDR2 (germline): SNHLY, FYNNEI. V was pared by 6 bases and J by 4 bases, with 7 bases of the junction left unmatched. Variable domain in full (rest from reference TRBV2 and TRBJ1-3): EPEVTQTPSHQVTQMGQEVILRCVPISNHLYFYWYRQILGQKVEFLVSFYNNEISEKSEIFDDQFSVERPDGSNFTLKIRSTKLEDSAMYFCASSEQGARGNTIYFGEGSWLTVV.

This clonotype was detected a few times. The chain links TRBV5-8 to TRBJ2-3, with 10 bases fitting TRBD2. Losses at the gene ends were 0 bases for V and 4 bases for J; bases not matched to a gene: 5. Germline lookup yields CDR1 SGHTS and CDR2 YDEGEE. The CDR3 has 16 residues. The CDR3 nucleotides are TGTGCCAGCAGCTTGGCTAGCGGGAGATCGGCAGATACGCAGTATTTT. Residues: CASSLASGRSADTQYF.

The chain is built from TRBV4-1 and TRBJ2-1; D is perhaps TRBD1 or TRBD2 (5 bases each). Germline assignment: CDR1 MGHRA and CDR2 YSYEKL. V was shortened by 5 bases and J by 3 bases, with 8 bases between the two germline ends. This CDR3 is built from 13 residues. In DNA form, the CDR3 reads TGCGCCAGCAGCGGGACGAACTACAATGAGCAGTTCTTC. It is translated as CASSGTNYNEQFF.

At least ten counts were recorded for this clonotype. The gene calls are TRBV12-3 or TRBV12-4 and TRBJ2-7, with 10 bases that match TRBD2. There are 15 residues in the CDR3. Germline trimming cut 6 bases from V and 3 bases from J; bases unmatched to any gene: 8. CDR3 loop: CASRSGASGSYEQYF. The CDR3 bases are TGTGCCAGCAGGAGTGGGGCTAGCGGGAGCTACGAGCAGTACTTC.